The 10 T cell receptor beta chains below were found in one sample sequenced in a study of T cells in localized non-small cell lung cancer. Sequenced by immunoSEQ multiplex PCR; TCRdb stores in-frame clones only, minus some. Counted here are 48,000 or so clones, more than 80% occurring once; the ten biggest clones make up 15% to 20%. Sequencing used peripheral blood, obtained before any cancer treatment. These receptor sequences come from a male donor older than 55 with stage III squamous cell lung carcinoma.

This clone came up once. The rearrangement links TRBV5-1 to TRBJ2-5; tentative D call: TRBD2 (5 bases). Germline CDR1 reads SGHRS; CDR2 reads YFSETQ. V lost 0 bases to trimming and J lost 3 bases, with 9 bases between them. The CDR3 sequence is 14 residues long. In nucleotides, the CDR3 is TGCGCCAGCAGCTTGGCGGGAAATGAAGAGACCCAGTACTTC. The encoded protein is CASSLAGNEETQYF. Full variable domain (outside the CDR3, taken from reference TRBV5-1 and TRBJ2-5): KAGVTQTPRYLIKTRGQQVTLSCSPISGHRSVSWYQQTPGQGLQFLFEYFSETQRNKGNFPGRFSGRQFSNSRSEMNVSTLELGDSALYLCASSLAGNEETQYFGPGTRLLVL.

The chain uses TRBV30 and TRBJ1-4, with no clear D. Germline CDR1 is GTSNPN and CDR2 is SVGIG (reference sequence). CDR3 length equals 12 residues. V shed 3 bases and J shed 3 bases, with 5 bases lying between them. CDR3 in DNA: TGTGCCTGGAGCCCCCCTAATGAAAAACTGTTTTTT. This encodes CAWSPPNEKLFF.

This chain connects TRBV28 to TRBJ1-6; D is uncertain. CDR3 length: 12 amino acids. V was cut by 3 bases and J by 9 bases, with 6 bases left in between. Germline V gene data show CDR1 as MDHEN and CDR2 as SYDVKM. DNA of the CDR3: TGTGCCAGCAGTTTTCGGGGTTCACCCCTCCACTTT. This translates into CASSFRGSPLHF.

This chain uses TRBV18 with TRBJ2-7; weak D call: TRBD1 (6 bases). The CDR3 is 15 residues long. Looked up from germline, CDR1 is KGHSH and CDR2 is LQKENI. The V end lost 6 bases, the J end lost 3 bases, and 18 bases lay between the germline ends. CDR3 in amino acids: CASSRARTDFYEQYF. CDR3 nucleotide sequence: TGTGCCAGCTCTCGAGCTAGGACAGACTTCTACGAGCAGTACTTC.

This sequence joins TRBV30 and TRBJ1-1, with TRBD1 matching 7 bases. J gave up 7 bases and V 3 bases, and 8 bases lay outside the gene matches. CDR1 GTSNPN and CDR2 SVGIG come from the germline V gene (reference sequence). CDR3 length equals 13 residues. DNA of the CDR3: TGTGCCTGGAGGGAGACAGGGAAGGGTGAAGCTTTCTTT. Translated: CAWRETGKGEAFF.

CDR3 bases: TGTGCCAGCACGGGGCCAGCCTACGAGCAGTACTTC. It encodes CASTGPAYEQYF. V gene TRBV6-5 combines with J gene TRBJ2-7; the D call may be TRBD1 or TRBD2 (5 bases each). Germline V CDR1 and CDR2: MNHEY, SVGAGI. Trimming removed 7 bases from V and 2 bases from J, with 9 bases in between. CDR3 length: 12 amino acids.

Written as DNA, the CDR3 is TGTGCCAGCAGCGTAGGGCAGGCGGTAAATGAGCAGTTCTTC. Translated: CASSVGQAVNEQFF. The chain employs TRBV9 and TRBJ2-1; no clear D gene. The CDR3 is made up of 14 amino acids. Per the germline V gene, CDR1 is SGDLS and CDR2 is YYNGEE. Trimming took off 0 bases at V and 7 bases at J, with 11 bases between the two ends.

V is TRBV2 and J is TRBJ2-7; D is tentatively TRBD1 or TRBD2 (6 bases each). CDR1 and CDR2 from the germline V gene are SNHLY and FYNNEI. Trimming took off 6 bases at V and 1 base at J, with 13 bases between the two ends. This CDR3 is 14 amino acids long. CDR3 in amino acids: CASRGGWTSYEQYF. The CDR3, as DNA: TGTGCCAGCAGGGGGGGCTGGACTTCCTACGAGCAGTACTTC.

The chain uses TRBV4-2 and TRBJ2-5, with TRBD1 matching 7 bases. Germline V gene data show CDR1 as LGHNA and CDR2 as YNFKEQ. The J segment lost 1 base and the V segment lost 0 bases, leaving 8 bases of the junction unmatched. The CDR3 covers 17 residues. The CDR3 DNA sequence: TGTGCCAGCAGCCAAGATCTGCCGCGGACAGGCCAAGAGACCCAGTACTTC. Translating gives CASSQDLPRTGQETQYF.

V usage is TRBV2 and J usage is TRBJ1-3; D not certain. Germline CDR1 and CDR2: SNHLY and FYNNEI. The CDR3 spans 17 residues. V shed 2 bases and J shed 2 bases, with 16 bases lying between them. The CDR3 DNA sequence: TGTGCCAGCAGTGAAAACCCGGGCCCTATACCTGGAAACACCATATATTTT. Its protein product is CASSENPGPIPGNTIYF. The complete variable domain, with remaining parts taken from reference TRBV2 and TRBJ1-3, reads EPEVTQTPSHQVTQMGQEVILRCVPISNHLYFYWYRQILGQKVEFLVSFYNNEISEKSEIFDDQFSVERPDGSNFTLKIRSTKLEDSAMYFCASSENPGPIPGNTIYFGEGSWLTVV.